This TCR beta chain derives from a study of blood T cell repertoires in COVID-19. Study in general: Sites across the United States, Italy and Spain contributed samples from acute and convalescent COVID-19. PBMCs, B-cell-depleted T cells, or T cells were the source of the cDNA or gDNA that made up the material.

Authors' analysis steps: Researchers report that nucleated cell counts were estimated from reference gene primer amplification. Produced via immunoSEQ multiplex PCR; TCRdb's table is partial and in-frame only. D and trimming come from the DNA, and the V and J calls and clone size come from that table. In the table there are around 190,000 clones, 80% to 90% of which are singletons. Enrolled through a virtual design, the participants were between 18 and 89 years of age and came from 24 US areas. V shed 2 bases and J shed 10 bases, with 12 bases lying between them. The CDR3 runs to 14 residues. CDR1 is SGHDN and CDR2 is FVKESK in the germline V gene.

The clonotype was recovered from a man in his forties or fifties who had recovered from COVID-19. This sequence joins TRBV14 and TRBJ1-6; D gene unclear. Material for sequencing was PBMCs or T cells enriched from blood (not recorded which). This CDR3 is CASSQSSLRSPLHF. CDR3 DNA: TGTGCCAGCAGCCAATCCAGTTTGAGGTCACCCCTCCACTTT.